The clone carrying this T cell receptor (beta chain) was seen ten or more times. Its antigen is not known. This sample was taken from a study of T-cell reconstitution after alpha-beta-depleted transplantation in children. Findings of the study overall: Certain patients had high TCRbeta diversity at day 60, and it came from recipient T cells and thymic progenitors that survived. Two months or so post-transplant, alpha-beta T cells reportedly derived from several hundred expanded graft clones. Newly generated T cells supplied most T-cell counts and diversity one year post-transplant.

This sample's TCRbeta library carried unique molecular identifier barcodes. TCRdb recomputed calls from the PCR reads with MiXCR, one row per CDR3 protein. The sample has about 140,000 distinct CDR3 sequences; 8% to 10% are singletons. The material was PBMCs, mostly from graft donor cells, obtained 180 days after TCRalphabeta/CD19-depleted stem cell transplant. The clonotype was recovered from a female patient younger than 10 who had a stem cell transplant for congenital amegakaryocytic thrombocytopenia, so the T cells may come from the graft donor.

CDR3 in amino acids: CASSRSTYTYEQYF. CDR3 DNA: TGCGCCAGCAGCCGATCGACATACACCTACGAGCAGTACTTC. This chain joins TRBV5-1 and TRBJ2-7; no reliable D call. The CDR3 runs 14 residues. Trimming took off 4 bases at V and 2 bases at J, with 13 bases between the two ends. Germline V CDR1 and CDR2: SGHRS, YFSETQ.